Listed below are T cell receptor beta chains from one sample, sequenced in a study of control samples from healthy donors and cancer patients. The table came from immunoSEQ multiplex PCR; TCRdb's copy has only in-frame clones and leaves some out. The sample has about 230,000 clones, over 70% seen once; the top ten hold roughly 14%. The sample was PBMCs. Every receptor here comes from a woman between 55 and 75 years old with lung cancer. The CDR3 runs from the conserved cysteine through the conserved F or W. Fields, in order: CDR3 protein, V gene, D gene, J gene. D genes are given only for firm matches.

CDR3: CASRPVLGSNTEAFF
V: TRBV5-5
D: NA
J: TRBJ1-1

CDR3: CASSQERTSWGNTIYF
V: TRBV3-1/TRBV3-2
D: NA
J: TRBJ1-3

CDR3: CASTNSPGQGAFYRGYTF
V: TRBV6-8
D: TRBD1
J: TRBJ1-2

CDR3: CASTLGGGYTF
V: TRBV2
D: NA
J: TRBJ1-2

CDR3: CAWIDGGELEPLHF
V: TRBV30
D: NA
J: TRBJ1-6

CDR3: CASSLFRGVTDTQYF
V: TRBV27
D: TRBD2
J: TRBJ2-3

CDR3: CASSLDQNTEAFF
V: TRBV5-4
D: NA
J: TRBJ1-1

CDR3: CASSPLLDSYNEQFF
V: TRBV11-2
D: NA
J: TRBJ2-1

CDR3: CASSLTGSEAFF
V: TRBV19
D: TRBD1
J: TRBJ1-1

CDR3: CASSYSGGLVETQYF
V: TRBV6-6
D: TRBD2
J: TRBJ2-5

CDR3: CASSFGGETQYF
V: TRBV11-2
D: NA
J: TRBJ2-5

CDR3: CASSLLAGEGNEQFF
V: TRBV4-2
D: TRBD2
J: TRBJ2-1

CDR3: CASSPPGGGKNTEAFF
V: TRBV9
D: NA
J: TRBJ1-1

CDR3: CASSLTGTDTQYF
V: TRBV2
D: NA
J: TRBJ2-3

CDR3: CASKLGWDTGELFF
V: TRBV27
D: NA
J: TRBJ2-2

CDR3: CASSIGRLPNEKLFF
V: TRBV19
D: NA
J: TRBJ1-4

CDR3: CASSFLAGGTDTQYF
V: TRBV5-1
D: TRBD2
J: TRBJ2-3

CDR3: CASSSTGAGNTIYF
V: TRBV6-5
D: TRBD1
J: TRBJ1-3

CDR3: CAISVRGLNTEAFF
V: TRBV10-3
D: NA
J: TRBJ1-1

CDR3: CASSQDWISPLHF
V: TRBV3-1/TRBV3-2
D: NA
J: TRBJ1-6

CDR3: CASSASRLNQPQHF
V: TRBV2
D: NA
J: TRBJ1-5

CDR3: CASSLGDYYNEQFF
V: TRBV5-1
D: TRBD2
J: TRBJ2-1

CDR3: CASRADATNEKLFF
V: TRBV19
D: NA
J: TRBJ1-4

CDR3: CSASRSGGAGTGELFF
V: TRBV20-1
D: NA
J: TRBJ2-2

CDR3: CASRDPRGGEQFF
V: TRBV9
D: NA
J: TRBJ2-1

CDR3: CASRRTGGGELFF
V: TRBV7-9
D: TRBD1
J: TRBJ2-2

CDR3: CASALAGVYNEQFF
V: TRBV28
D: TRBD2
J: TRBJ2-1

CDR3: CASSPHRGRNGTDTQYF
V: TRBV21-1
D: NA
J: TRBJ2-3

CDR3: CASTPGRAGRVDEKLFF
V: TRBV2
D: NA
J: TRBJ1-4

CDR3: CASSPPGAGGRNGELFF
V: TRBV18
D: TRBD2
J: TRBJ2-2

CDR3: CATRQDRNQPQHF
V: TRBV19
D: TRBD1
J: TRBJ1-5

CDR3: CATSLNTGELFF
V: TRBV15
D: NA
J: TRBJ2-2

CDR3: CASSRPTDTQYF
V: TRBV5-1
D: NA
J: TRBJ2-3

CDR3: CASSPQGTVRNSPLHF
V: TRBV28
D: TRBD1
J: TRBJ1-6

CDR3: CASSLNGGASEKLFF
V: TRBV27
D: NA
J: TRBJ1-4

CDR3: CASSFTFGGNSPLHF
V: TRBV5-1
D: NA
J: TRBJ1-6

CDR3: CASRQSWSSYNEQFF
V: TRBV7-8
D: NA
J: TRBJ2-1

CDR3: CSAGQGGYGYTF
V: TRBV29-1
D: TRBD1
J: TRBJ1-2

CDR3: CASRRWELMNTEAFF
V: TRBV5-6
D: NA
J: TRBJ1-1

CDR3: CASSQAQTSGAGYEQYF
V: TRBV4-1
D: TRBD2
J: TRBJ2-7

CDR3: CASSQIIRNTEAFF
V: TRBV4-2
D: NA
J: TRBJ1-1

CDR3: CASSSQGNEQFF
V: TRBV7-3
D: NA
J: TRBJ2-1

CDR3: CASSQGTGSSGNTIYF
V: TRBV3-1/TRBV3-2
D: TRBD1
J: TRBJ1-3

CDR3: CASSYGGRRTYEQYF
V: TRBV27
D: TRBD2
J: TRBJ2-7

CDR3: CASTIESSGNTIYF
V: TRBV2
D: NA
J: TRBJ1-3

CDR3: CASSLAGRGVQETQYF
V: TRBV7-9
D: TRBD2
J: TRBJ2-5

CDR3: CASSMKQGYIQYF
V: TRBV27
D: NA
J: TRBJ2-4

CDR3: CASSLNYPTEGANVLTF
V: TRBV7-8
D: NA
J: TRBJ2-6

CDR3: CASSPGQETNQPQHF
V: TRBV18
D: TRBD1
J: TRBJ1-5

CDR3: CASSSRRGADTGELFF
V: TRBV6-5
D: TRBD2
J: TRBJ2-2

CDR3: CASSFVQDTDTQYF
V: TRBV5-6
D: NA
J: TRBJ2-3

CDR3: CATSREGVQFDEKLFF
V: TRBV15
D: NA
J: TRBJ1-4